One sample yielded the 10 T cell receptor beta chains listed below, sequenced in a study of T cell responses to AZD1222 COVID-19 vaccine. This table comes from immunoSEQ multiplex PCR, and its TCRdb copy is limited to in-frame clones, with some not included. The sample yields around 79,000 clones, roughly 85% seen once. This specimen was peripheral blood, taken on day 0 of AZD1222 vaccination. The receptors shown here come from an adult in good health.

The sample holds a few counts of this clone. This rearrangement joins TRBV30 to TRBJ1-2; 8 bases align to TRBD1. The CDR3 spans 13 residues. V lost 8 bases, J lost 0 bases, and 5 bases stayed unmatched. Germline V CDR1 and CDR2: GTSNPN, SVGIG (reference sequence). Here the CDR3 DNA reads TGTGCCGGGTGGGACAGGTCTAACTATGGCTACACCTTC. It encodes CAGWDRSNYGYTF. Based on the CDR3 plus reference TRBV30 and TRBJ1-2, the full variable domain is SQTIHQWPATLVQPVGSPLSLECTVEGTSNPNLYWYRQAAGRGLQLLFYSVGIGQISSEVPQNLSASRPQDRQFILSSKKLLLSDSGFYLCAGWDRSNYGYTFGSGTRLTVV.

This chain connects TRBV19 to TRBJ2-7, with D perhaps being TRBD1 or TRBD2 (5 bases each). The CDR3 runs 13 residues. Germline CDR1 reads LNHDA; CDR2 reads SQIVND (reference sequence). The germline V and J ends were trimmed by 7 bases and 3 bases, with 13 bases remaining between them. In nucleotides, the CDR3 is TGTGCCAGTATGGGACCCGGCTACTACGAGCAGTACTTC. Translating gives CASMGPGYYEQYF.

The chain is built from TRBV10-1 and TRBJ2-1, with D perhaps TRBD1 (5 bases). This CDR3 has 15 amino acids. The germline V and J ends were trimmed by 5 bases and 2 bases, with 13 bases remaining between them. Per germline, CDR1 WNHNN and CDR2 SYGVQD (reference sequence). CDR3 loop: CASSRTNQPYNEQFF. The DNA of the CDR3 is TGCGCCAGCAGTCGGACAAACCAGCCCTACAATGAGCAGTTCTTC.

V gene TRBV12-3 or TRBV12-4 combines with J gene TRBJ1-1; D gene ambiguous. This CDR3 is built from 13 residues. Trimming took off 5 bases at V and 3 bases at J, with 10 bases between the two ends. CDR3 region: CASSTPGDTEAFF. The CDR3 DNA follows: TGTGCCAGCAGTACGCCCGGGGACACTGAAGCTTTCTTT.

The chain carries TRBV3-1 (or the pseudogene TRBV3-2) and TRBJ1-1; D gene ambiguous. In germline, CDR1 is LGHDT, CDR2 YNNKEL (reference sequence). Trimming took 5 bases from V and 1 from J, leaving 11 bases between them. The length of the CDR3 is 14 residues. In DNA, the CDR3 is TGTGCCAGCAGCACACACCGGGAGAACACTGAAGCTTTCTTT. Amino acid sequence: CASSTHRENTEAFF.

The chain joins TRBV19 to TRBJ2-3; 7 bases are shared with TRBD2. Germline V lookup: CDR1 LNHDA, CDR2 SQIVND (reference sequence). V gave up 6 bases and J gave up 0 bases; unmatched junction bases: 9. The CDR3 contains 16 residues. As DNA, the CDR3 is TGTGCCAGTAGGAAGGGGAGCGGGGCTAGCACAGATACGCAGTATTTT. Amino acids: CASRKGSGASTDTQYF.

The V gene is TRBV6-5, the J gene TRBJ2-7; 10 nucleotides match TRBD2. J lost 0 bases, V lost 2 bases, and 4 bases had no gene match. Germline CDR1 MNHEY, CDR2 SVGAGI. The CDR3 sequence is 16 residues long. CDR3 amino acids: CASSYRLAGASYEQYF. The CDR3 bases are TGTGCCAGCAGTTACCGGCTAGCGGGGGCCTCCTACGAGCAGTACTTC.

This sequence joins TRBV4-1 and TRBJ1-2, with 8 bases lining up with TRBD1. The germline gives CDR1 MGHRA, CDR2 YSYEKL. The CDR3 is 14 residues long. The V gene end was trimmed by 2 bases and the J gene end by 1 base; junction bases not matched to a gene: 0. CDR3 in DNA: TGCGCCAGCAGCCAAACAGGGGGTAACTATGGCTACACCTTC. Translating it yields CASSQTGGNYGYTF.

The chain combines TRBV28 with TRBJ2-5; D is perhaps TRBD1 (5 bases). The ends were cut back, 5 bases at V and 0 bases at J, with 16 bases in the middle. The germline CDR1 and CDR2 sequences are MDHEN and SYDVKM. The CDR3 covers 16 residues. CDR3 sequence reads: CASSPPQTVNQETQYF. The CDR3 DNA reads TGTGCCAGCAGTCCCCCCCAGACAGTCAACCAAGAGACCCAGTACTTC.

V is TRBV5-8 and J is TRBJ2-7; D might be TRBD1 (5 bases). The length of the CDR3 is 14 residues. V was clipped by 2 bases and J by 2 bases, with 11 bases between them. The germline V gene has CDR1 SGHTS and CDR2 YDEGEE. CDR3 loop: CASSFDSYTYEQYF. CDR3 sequence (DNA): TGTGCCAGCAGCTTTGACAGCTATACCTACGAGCAGTACTTC.